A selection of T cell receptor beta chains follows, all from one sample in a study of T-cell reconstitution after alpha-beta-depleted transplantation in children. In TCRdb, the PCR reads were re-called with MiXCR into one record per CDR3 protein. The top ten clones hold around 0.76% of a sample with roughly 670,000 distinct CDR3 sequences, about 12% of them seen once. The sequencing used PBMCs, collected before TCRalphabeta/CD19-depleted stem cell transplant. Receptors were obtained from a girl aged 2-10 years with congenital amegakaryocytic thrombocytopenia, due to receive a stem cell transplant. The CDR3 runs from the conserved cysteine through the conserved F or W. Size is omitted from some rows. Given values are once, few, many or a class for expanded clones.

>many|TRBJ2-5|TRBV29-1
CSVGPASGETQYF
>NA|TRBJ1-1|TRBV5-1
CASSFTGSTEAFF
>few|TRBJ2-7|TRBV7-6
CASSPTPKGSYEQYF
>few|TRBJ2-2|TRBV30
CAWSRTTRTGELFF
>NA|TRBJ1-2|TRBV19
CASKELTGVPYGYTF
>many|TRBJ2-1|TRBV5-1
CASSLVASGVYNEQFF
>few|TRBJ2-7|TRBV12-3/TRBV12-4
CASSVTFEGSSYEQYF
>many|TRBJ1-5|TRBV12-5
CASGARDQPQHF
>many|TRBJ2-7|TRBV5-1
CASSGGAFSHSYEQYF
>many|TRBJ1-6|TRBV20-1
CSATDSIYSPLHF
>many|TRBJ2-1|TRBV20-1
CSAFLYSYNEQFF
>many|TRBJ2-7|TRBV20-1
CSARDLASGRGTYEQYF
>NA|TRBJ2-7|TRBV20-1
CSASKPGTSGGVKDEQYF
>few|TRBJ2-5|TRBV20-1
CSARRFLGGQGAQYF
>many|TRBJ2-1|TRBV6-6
CASRERVNEQFF
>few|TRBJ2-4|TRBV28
CASSKKRELNIQYF
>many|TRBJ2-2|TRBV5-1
CASSSHRATGELFF
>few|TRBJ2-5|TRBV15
CATTRDRDETQYF
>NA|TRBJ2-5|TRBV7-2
CASSPGPPTLVQYF
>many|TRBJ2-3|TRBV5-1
CASSPEDWADTQYF
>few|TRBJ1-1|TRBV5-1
CASSPRQGTEAFF
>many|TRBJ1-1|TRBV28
CASRPGVGTEAFF
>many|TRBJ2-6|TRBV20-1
CSARVGRGGSGANVLTF
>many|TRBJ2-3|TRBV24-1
CATSNGAGGPPGDTQYF
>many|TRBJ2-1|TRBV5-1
CASTSRGRRGYNEQFF
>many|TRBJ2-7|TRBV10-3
CAIGTGTSGNYEQYF
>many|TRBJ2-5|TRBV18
CASSPAGETQYF
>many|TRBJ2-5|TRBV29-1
CSVGGGETQYF
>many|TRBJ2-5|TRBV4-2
CASSQGFASGGFQETQYF
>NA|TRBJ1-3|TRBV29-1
CSVAASSGNTIYF
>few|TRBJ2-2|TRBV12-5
CASAFGTANTGELFF
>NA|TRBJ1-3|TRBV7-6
CASSSQQGAGNTIYF
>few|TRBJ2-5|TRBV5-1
CASSLVFSTEPQRGTQYF
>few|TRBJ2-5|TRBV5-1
CASSPLRLGGVKETQYF
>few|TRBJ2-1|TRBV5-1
CASSLTGTSGGPNEQFF
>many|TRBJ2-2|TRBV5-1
CASSFTSLAGAGELFF
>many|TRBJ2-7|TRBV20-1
CSAMQDSYEQYF
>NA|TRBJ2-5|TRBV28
CASRTGTGSQETQYF
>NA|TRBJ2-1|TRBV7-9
CASRVQGLADYNEQFF
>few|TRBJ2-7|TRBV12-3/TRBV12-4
CASSLSVPGEQYF
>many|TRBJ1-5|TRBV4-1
CASSHPRTGAGQPQHF
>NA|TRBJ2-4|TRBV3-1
CASSPRGPTLTKNIQYF
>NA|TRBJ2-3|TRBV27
CASSLVKPSDTQYF
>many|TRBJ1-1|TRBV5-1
CASSSGMTGENTEAFF
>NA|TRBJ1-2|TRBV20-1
CSASPPGQRNYGDTF
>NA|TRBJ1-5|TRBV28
CASSPGTGGFGTQHF
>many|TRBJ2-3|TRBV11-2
CASSLGGRSTDTQYF
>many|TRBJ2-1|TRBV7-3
CASSPTGQAYNEQFF
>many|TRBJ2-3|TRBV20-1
CSAPVVSTDTQYF
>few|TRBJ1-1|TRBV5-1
CASSLVGPPEAFF
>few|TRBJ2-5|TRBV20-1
CSAPQLAGQAQETQYF
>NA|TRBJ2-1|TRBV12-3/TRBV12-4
CASIWGGRVYEQFF
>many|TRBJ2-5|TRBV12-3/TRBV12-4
CASMGRGETQYF
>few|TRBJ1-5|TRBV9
CASSVEPGGQPQHF
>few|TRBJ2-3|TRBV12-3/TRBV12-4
CAISLKAGHVQNTDTQYF